The 14 T cell receptor beta chains below all came from one sample that was sequenced in a study of cytomegalovirus exposure and HLA in healthy donors. The study ran its PCR with 60 Vbeta and 13 Jbeta primers. Method: immunoSEQ multiplex PCR; TCRdb's copy keeps in-frame clones and lacks some. The sample yields about 70,000 clones, roughly 90% seen once. Sequences were obtained from PBMCs. The receptor set was obtained from a woman in her twenties or thirties in good health and CMV-seronegative.

The CDR3, as DNA: TGTGCCAGCAGTCTAGGGGGACAGGGGGGAACTGAAGCTTTCTTT. Protein sequence: CASSLGGQGGTEAFF. J is TRBJ1-1 and V is TRBV6-1; 11 nucleotides align to TRBD1. CDR3 length: 15 residues. The germline V gene has CDR1 MNHNS and CDR2 SASEGT. V shed 5 bases, J shed 5 bases, and the junction held 7 bases outside the gene matches.

The V gene is TRBV5-4, the J gene TRBJ2-1; 8 nucleotides align to TRBD2. Germline V lookup: CDR1 SGHNT, CDR2 YYREEE (reference sequence). J was trimmed by 5 bases and V by 4 bases; bases with no gene match: 23. CDR3 length equals 20 residues. The CDR3 DNA reads TGTGCCAGCAGCCCATCCTTGGGACTAGTAGTCTTCCCTTTTCACAATGAGCAGTTCTTC. It translates to CASSPSLGLVVFPFHNEQFF.

The rearrangement joins TRBV6-4 to TRBJ2-7, with D perhaps TRBD1 (6 bases). CDR3 length equals 13 residues. CDR1 is MRHNA, CDR2 SNTAGT, per germline. The V gene lost 6 bases and the J gene lost 1 base, with 10 bases spanning the gap. The chain's CDR3 is CASRETGSYEQYF. The CDR3 DNA sequence: TGTGCCAGCAGGGAAACAGGGTCCTACGAGCAGTACTTC.

The genes are TRBV6-5 and TRBJ2-7, with a tentative D call TRBD2 (6 bases). Germline-derived CDR1 and CDR2 are MNHEY and SVGAGI. This CDR3 is built from 13 residues. The V and J ends lost 5 bases and 2 bases respectively, with 10 bases between them. CDR3 amino acids: CASSKGTPYEQYF. CDR3 nucleotide sequence: TGTGCCAGCAGTAAGGGGACTCCCTACGAGCAGTACTTC.

The chain has TRBV9 and TRBJ2-7, with TRBD2 matching 7 bases. V gave up 0 bases and J gave up 6 bases; unmatched junction bases: 12. Germline values: CDR1 SGDLS, CDR2 YYNGEE. The CDR3 consists of 16 residues. The CDR3 sequence: CASSVGLAEGVSEQYF. For the CDR3, the DNA is TGTGCCAGCAGCGTAGGCCTAGCGGAAGGGGTCTCCGAGCAGTACTTC.

This clone appeared a single time. This chain connects TRBV19 to TRBJ1-1, with D unresolved. The V gene's germline CDR1 is LNHDA and CDR2 SQIVND (reference sequence). Trimming shortened V by 0 bases and J by 3 bases, and 5 bases separated the two germline ends. The CDR3 has 13 residues. The CDR3 protein is CASSIDGHTEAFF. The CDR3 nucleotides read TGTGCCAGTAGTATAGATGGGCACACTGAAGCTTTCTTT.

A single count supports this clone. The chain carries TRBV29-1 and TRBJ2-2; D unresolved. The V gene's germline CDR1 is SQVTM and CDR2 ANQGSEA. The CDR3 length is 13 residues. In DNA form, the CDR3 reads TGCAGTCTCTTCCAGGAATCCACCGGGGAGCTGTTTTTT. Its translation is CSLFQESTGELFF.

The chain carries TRBV7-2 and TRBJ2-3; 8 nucleotides align to TRBD2. The CDR3 is 16 residues long. V dropped 5 bases and J dropped 0; count of bases not matched to a gene: 7. From germline, CDR1 is SGHTA and CDR2 FQGNSA. The CDR3 spells CASSPRGGGSTDTQYF. The CDR3 nucleotides read TGTGCCAGCAGCCCCCGAGGCGGGGGGAGCACAGATACGCAGTATTTT. The full variable domain, its missing parts supplied by reference TRBV7-2 and TRBJ2-3, is GAGVSQSPSNKVTEKGKDVELRCDPISGHTALYWYRQSLGQGLEFLIYFQGNSAPDKSGLPSDRFSAERTGGSVSTLTIQRTQQEDSAVYLCASSPRGGGSTDTQYFGPGTRLTVL.

The genes are TRBV5-5 and TRBJ2-7; 9 nucleotides match TRBD1. Looked up from germline, CDR1 is SGHKS and CDR2 is YYEKEE (reference sequence). Trimming took 4 bases from V and 1 from J; bases not matched to a gene: 6. The CDR3 consists of 15 residues. CDR3 sequence: CASSQTGGGSYEQYF. The CDR3 DNA reads TGTGCCAGCAGCCAGACAGGGGGAGGGTCCTACGAGCAGTACTTC.

The chain recombines TRBV5-1 with TRBJ2-4; 8 bases fit TRBD2. Germline CDR1 and CDR2: SGHRS and YFSETQ. CDR3 length: 15 amino acids. V shed 5 bases, J shed 5 bases, and the junction held 9 bases outside the gene matches. The CDR3 coding sequence is TGCGCCAGCAGGGAAGATAGCGGGATCCAAAACATTCAGTACTTC. It translates to CASREDSGIQNIQYF.

The V call is TRBV5-5, the J call TRBJ2-7; D unresolved. Trimming took 3 bases from V and 1 from J, leaving 2 bases between them. The germline CDR1 and CDR2 sequences are SGHKS and YYEKEE (reference sequence). This CDR3 has 11 amino acids. The CDR3 region has the DNA TGTGCCAGCAGCTCATCCTACGAGCAGTACTTC. This gives the protein CASSSSYEQYF.

This sequence joins TRBV18 and TRBJ1-4; 9 nucleotides align to TRBD1. CDR3 size: 15 residues. The V gene end was trimmed by 6 bases and the J gene end by 5 bases; junction bases not matched to a gene: 7. The germline V gene has CDR1 KGHSH and CDR2 LQKENI. CDR3 sequence: CASSSPGTGNEKLFF. CDR3 nucleotide sequence: TGTGCCAGCTCCTCACCCGGGACAGGGAATGAAAAACTGTTTTTT.

V is TRBV14 and J is TRBJ2-7, with 8 bases lining up with TRBD1. The CDR3 is made up of 15 amino acids. The V gene's germline CDR1 is SGHDN and CDR2 FVKESK. Trimming removed 4 bases from V and 2 bases from J; junction bases left unmatched: 7. The CDR3 loop reads CASSPGQVIPYEQYF. In nucleotides, the CDR3 is TGTGCCAGCAGCCCGGGACAGGTGATTCCCTACGAGCAGTACTTC.

About this clone itself: The sample contains more than one DNA sequence encoding this CDR3. The V and J genes are TRBV5-1 and TRBJ2-7; D gene unclear. The CDR3 spans 14 residues. Trimming pared 0 bases from V and 0 bases from J, leaving 7 bases between. Germline V lookup: CDR1 SGHRS, CDR2 YFSETQ. The CDR3 loop reads CASSLERSSYEQYF. CDR3 nucleotide sequence: TGCGCCAGCAGCTTGGAGAGGAGCTCCTACGAGCAGTACTTC.